Each of the 29 T cell receptor beta chains below was sequenced from the same sample in a study of shared clonotypes between healthy human individuals. The method was immunoSEQ multiplex PCR; TCRdb's version includes in-frame clones alone and lacks a portion of them. The table includes nearly 2 million clones, roughly 95% detected once. The naive CD8 fraction comprised CD45RO-negative cells positively selected for CCR7 and excluded terminally differentiated effector memory CD45RA+ cells. Material for sequencing was naive CD8+ T cells sorted from blood. The receptors here all came from a man aged 18 to 29 in good health.

The genes are TRBV27 and TRBJ2-7, with D possibly matching TRBD2 (7 bases). Trimming stripped 5 bases from V and 7 bases from J, with 15 bases between. Germline V gene data show CDR1 as MNHEY and CDR2 as SMNVEV (reference sequence). The CDR3 extends over 13 amino acids. Written as DNA, the CDR3 is TGTGCCAGCAGTGGCCCAAGGGGGGGAGAGCAGTACTTC. This encodes CASSGPRGGEQYF.

The J gene is TRBJ1-6, the V gene TRBV19; D ambiguous. V was trimmed by 9 bases and J by 6 bases, leaving 18 bases between them. Germline lookup yields CDR1 LNHDA and CDR2 SQIVND (reference sequence). This CDR3 has 15 residues. Here the CDR3 reads CASHTPGWPNSPLHF. CDR3 DNA sequence: TGTGCCAGCCATACCCCGGGCTGGCCTAATTCACCCCTCCACTTT. The variable domain in full, with the rest retrieved from reference TRBV19 and TRBJ1-6, is DGGITQSPKYLFRKEGQNVTLSCEQNLNHDAMYWYRQDPGQGLRLIYYSQIVNDFQKGDIAEGYSVSREKKESFPLTVTSAQKNPTAFYLCASHTPGWPNSPLHFGNGTRLTVT.

The V gene is TRBV7-9, the J gene TRBJ2-7; D is possibly TRBD1 or TRBD2 (6 bases each). The CDR3 loop spans 14 amino acids. Germline V CDR1 and CDR2: SEHNR, FQNEAQ (reference sequence). The germline V and J ends were trimmed by 1 base and 5 bases, with 12 bases remaining between them. The CDR3 DNA reads as TGTGCCAGCAGCTTAGTAAACAGGGAGGACGAGCAGTACTTC. It yields the protein CASSLVNREDEQYF.

V is TRBV27 and J is TRBJ1-2; D not resolved. This CDR3 is built from 15 residues. Germline CDR1 and CDR2: MNHEY and SMNVEV (reference sequence). Trimming removed 5 bases from V and 0 bases from J, with 13 bases in between. The CDR3 region is CASSRDNTANYGYTF. The CDR3, as DNA: TGTGCCAGCAGTCGTGATAATACAGCTAACTATGGCTACACCTTC.

The CDR3 loop reads CASSNLGGDLYNEQFF. CDR3 in DNA: TGTGCCAGTAGTAACCTGGGGGGGGATCTCTACAATGAGCAGTTCTTC. The chain carries TRBV19 and TRBJ2-1, with 7 bases matching TRBD2. CDR1 and CDR2 from the germline V gene are LNHDA and SQIVND (reference sequence). The V gene end was trimmed by 4 bases and the J gene end by 3 bases; junction bases not matched to a gene: 9. This CDR3 has 16 residues.

The J gene is TRBJ1-6, the V gene TRBV6-5; D call uncertain. From germline, CDR1 is MNHEY and CDR2 SVGAGI. The CDR3 runs 16 residues. V was shortened by 0 bases and J by 2 bases, with 8 bases between the two germline ends. The CDR3 region has the DNA TGTGCCAGCAGTTACTCGAACGGAGCCTATAATTCACCCCTCCACTTT. Translating gives CASSYSNGAYNSPLHF.

This clone was picked up one time. V usage is TRBV29-1 and J usage is TRBJ2-3; 11 nucleotides match TRBD1. Per the germline V gene, CDR1 is SQVTM and CDR2 is ANQGSEA. V dropped 3 bases and J dropped 6; count of bases not matched to a gene: 8. The CDR3 contains 15 residues. The CDR3 coding sequence is TGCAGCGTTGAGCTCCGGGACAGGGGGTTGGATACGCAGTATTTT. Translating gives CSVELRDRGLDTQYF.

The chain recombines TRBV28 with TRBJ2-7, with TRBD1 identical over 9 bases. V shed 10 bases, J shed 4 bases, and the junction held 8 bases outside the gene matches. Germline assignment: CDR1 MDHEN and CDR2 SYDVKM. The CDR3 contains 13 residues. The CDR3 DNA sequence: TGTGCCACCCGACCGGGACAGGGTTACGAGCAGTACTTC. Translation gives CATRPGQGYEQYF.

This chain uses TRBV6-6 with TRBJ2-2; D call uncertain. Trimming removed 2 bases at V and 1 base at J, with 11 bases between. The CDR3 runs to 16 residues. Germline V gene lookup returns CDR1 MNHNY and CDR2 SVGAGI (reference sequence). CDR3 bases: TGTGCCAGCAGTTACATCGCTACCGAGAACACCGGGGAGCTGTTTTTT. This sequence encodes CASSYIATENTGELFF.

A remark on this clone: Within the sample, other DNA sequences also encode this same CDR3. V is TRBV11-2 and J is TRBJ2-1; the D is unclear. Per germline, CDR1 SGHAT and CDR2 FQNNGV. V was cut by 1 base and J by 5 bases, with 6 bases left in between. There are 13 residues in the CDR3. In DNA, the CDR3 is TGTGCCAGCAGCTTAGGGTTGGACAATGAGCAGTTCTTC. Its protein product is CASSLGLDNEQFF.

This clone was seen a single time. The CDR3 DNA reads as TGTGCCAGCAGCTTAGTTGGGGTTGGCTCTGGTGAGCAGTACTTC. It is translated as CASSLVGVGSGEQYF. The chain links TRBV13 to TRBJ2-7; D is undetermined. CDR3 length: 15 residues. Germline V gives CDR1 PRHDT, CDR2 FYEKMQ (reference sequence). V was clipped by 1 base and J by 7 bases, with 17 bases between them. Drawing the rest from reference TRBV13 and TRBJ2-7, the complete variable domain is AAGVIQSPRHLIKEKRETATLKCYPIPRHDTVYWYQQGPGQDPQFLISFYEKMQSDKGSIPDRFSAQQFSDYHSELNMSSLELGDSALYFCASSLVGVGSGEQYFGPGTRLTVT.

This chain joins TRBV29-1 and TRBJ1-2; D not resolved. The CDR3 spans 12 residues. The V gene's germline CDR1 is SQVTM and CDR2 ANQGSEA. Trimming took 2 bases from V and 6 from J, leaving 10 bases between them. In DNA form, the CDR3 reads TGCAGCGTTGAATCCCTTGAGGATGGCTACACCTTC. Translation: CSVESLEDGYTF.

This chain connects TRBV6-6 to TRBJ2-7, with D uncertain. Per the germline V gene, CDR1 is MNHNY and CDR2 is SVGAGI (reference sequence). CDR3 size: 13 residues. V dropped 0 bases and J dropped 5 bases, with 8 bases sitting between them. For the CDR3, the DNA is TGTGCCAGCAGTTACTCGGAAAGGGACGAGCAGTACTTC. This encodes CASSYSERDEQYF.

The genes are TRBV7-6 and TRBJ2-6; D uncertain. V was clipped by 10 bases and J by 0 bases, with 16 bases between them. The germline V gene has CDR1 SGHVS and CDR2 FNYEAQ. This CDR3 spans 16 amino acids. The DNA for the CDR3 is TGTGCCACCACCCCTTGGGCCAGCTCTGGGGCCAACGTCCTGACTTTC. Residues: CATTPWASSGANVLTF.

J is TRBJ2-7 and V is TRBV2, with TRBD1 matching over 7 bases. Germline V gene data show CDR1 as SNHLY and CDR2 as FYNNEI. Unmatched junction bases numbered 10, after V lost 7 bases and J lost 1 base. CDR3 length: 15 residues. The CDR3 here is CASNEQGTPSYEQYF. As DNA, the CDR3 is TGTGCCAGCAACGAACAGGGGACCCCTTCCTACGAGCAGTACTTC.

For this clone: The same CDR3 also results from other DNA sequences found in this sample. In DNA, the CDR3 is TGCGCCAGCTCACAGGGGAATACGCAGTATTTT. Translation gives CASSQGNTQYF. This chain joins TRBV4-1 and TRBJ2-3, with 7 bases fitting TRBD1. V dropped 8 bases and J dropped 7; count of bases not matched to a gene: 3. The CDR3 has 11 amino acids. Germline V gene sequence: CDR1 MGHRA, CDR2 YSYEKL.

The chain recombines TRBV10-2 with TRBJ2-7; D is perhaps TRBD2 (5 bases). The CDR3 contains 14 residues. V lost 6 bases and J 2 bases, leaving 14 bases between the germline ends. Germline CDR1 and CDR2: WSHSY and SAAADI. CDR3 nucleotide sequence: TGCGCCAGCAGCTTAACGGGGTTAACCTACGAGCAGTACTTC. Encoded protein: CASSLTGLTYEQYF.

The rearrangement links TRBV5-4 to TRBJ2-7; 8 bases match TRBD1. The CDR3 consists of 13 residues. The V and J ends lost 9 bases and 0 bases, in that order; junction bases with no gene match: 5. Germline CDR1 reads SGHNT; CDR2 reads YYREEE (reference sequence). The CDR3 loop reads CATRGQASYEQYF. Written as DNA, the CDR3 is TGTGCCACCCGGGGACAGGCCTCCTACGAGCAGTACTTC.

The genes are TRBV27 and TRBJ2-3, with TRBD2 matching over 7 bases. With 6 bases clipped from V and 7 bases from J, the junction kept 10 bases outside the gene matches. CDR3 length: 14 amino acids. Germline assignment: CDR1 MNHEY and CDR2 SMNVEV (reference sequence). The DNA of the CDR3 is TGTGCCAGCAGCCTGGGGGGGGAGATTAATACGCAGTATTTT. It specifies CASSLGGEINTQYF.

The chain joins TRBV6-1 to TRBJ1-5; D remains unclear. CDR1 is MNHNS, CDR2 SASEGT, per germline. The CDR3 is made up of 10 amino acids. V was pared by 5 bases and J by 7 bases, with 3 bases between. CDR3 in amino acids: CASSQQPQHF. CDR3 bases: TGTGCCAGCAGTCAACAGCCCCAGCATTTT.

V and J are TRBV6-5 and TRBJ2-7; either TRBD1 or TRBD2 may supply D (5 bases each). Germline CDR1 MNHEY, CDR2 SVGAGI. The CDR3 totals 13 residues. With 7 bases removed from V and 5 bases from J, the gap between germline ends came to 15 bases. The CDR3 coding sequence is TGTGCCAGCACTGGGGGATCAGACCACGAGCAGTACTTC. It yields the protein CASTGGSDHEQYF.

The chain links TRBV6-6 to TRBJ2-7; D is ambiguous. The V and J ends lost 5 bases and 3 bases respectively, with 8 bases between them. The length of the CDR3 is 12 residues. In germline, CDR1 is MNHNY, CDR2 SVGAGI (reference sequence). CDR3 sequence: CASSPVVYEQYF. The CDR3, as DNA: TGTGCCAGCAGTCCGGTGGTCTACGAGCAGTACTTC.

This chain uses TRBV4-1 with TRBJ1-1; no reliable D call. CDR1 is MGHRA, CDR2 YSYEKL, per germline. The V end lost 3 bases, the J end lost 1 base, and 3 bases lay between the germline ends. The CDR3 runs 12 residues. CDR3 coding DNA: TGCGCCAGCAGCCACCCGAACACTGAAGCTTTCTTT. It specifies CASSHPNTEAFF.

This chain connects TRBV6-1 to TRBJ1-2, with 7 bases matching TRBD1. V was pared by 1 base and J by 5 bases, with 4 bases of the junction left unmatched. Germline V gene sequence: CDR1 MNHNS, CDR2 SASEGT. The CDR3 is made up of 14 amino acids. The chain's CDR3 is CASSEVQGIYGYTF. CDR3 bases: TGTGCCAGCAGTGAAGTACAGGGGATTTATGGCTACACCTTC.

Of note for this clone: A much larger clone differs by one base, so this may be a read error. The same CDR3 can be traced to other DNA sequences in this sample. This chain links TRBV11-2 with TRBJ2-7; D gene uncertain. CDR1 is SGHAT and CDR2 is FQNNGV in the germline V gene. V lost 1 base and J 3 bases, leaving 4 bases between the germline ends. CDR3 size: 12 residues. The CDR3 loop is CASSLGSYEQYF. CDR3 nucleotide sequence: TGTGCCAGCAGCTTAGGAAGCTACGAGCAGTACTTC. Combining the CDR3 with reference TRBV11-2 and TRBJ2-7 gives the whole variable domain EAGVAQSPRYKIIEKRQSVAFWCNPISGHATLYWYQQILGQGPKLLIQFQNNGVVDDSQLPKDRFSAERLKGVDSTLKIQPAKLEDSAVYLCASSLGSYEQYFGPGTRLTVT.

This rearrangement joins TRBV30 to TRBJ2-1, with 9 bases fitting TRBD1. V was clipped by 7 bases and J by 12 bases; unmatched bases: 10. The CDR3 runs to 12 residues. Germline CDR1 and CDR2: GTSNPN and SVGIG (reference sequence). CDR3 protein: CAFTRDRVVQFF. The CDR3 DNA follows: TGTGCCTTCACCCGGGACAGGGTTGTGCAGTTCTTC.

V gene TRBV9 combines with J gene TRBJ2-1; perhaps TRBD1 as D (6 bases). V lost 8 bases to trimming and J lost 8 bases, with 14 bases between them. Germline V gene sequence: CDR1 SGDLS, CDR2 YYNGEE. This CDR3 has 12 amino acids. CDR3 residues: CASSREGDEQFF. The DNA for the CDR3 is TGTGCCAGTTCTCGAGAGGGGGATGAGCAGTTCTTC.

The chain links TRBV7-9 to TRBJ2-5; 11 bases align to TRBD2. Germline CDR1 is SEHNR and CDR2 is FQNEAQ (reference sequence). This CDR3 is 16 amino acids long. Trimming took 4 bases from V and 5 from J; bases not matched to a gene: 9. The CDR3 nucleotides are TGTGCCAGCAGCTCGGGCTTAGCGGGGGGGCACGAGACCCAGTACTTC. Its translation is CASSSGLAGGHETQYF.

The chain carries TRBV6-1 and TRBJ2-5; possibly TRBD2 for D (6 bases). The CDR3 length is 14 residues. Looked up from germline, CDR1 is MNHNS and CDR2 is SASEGT. V was cut by 1 base and J by 4 bases, with 10 bases left in between. This CDR3 is CASSEGGVLETQYF. The DNA of the CDR3 is TGTGCCAGCAGTGAAGGCGGGGTTCTAGAGACCCAGTACTTC.